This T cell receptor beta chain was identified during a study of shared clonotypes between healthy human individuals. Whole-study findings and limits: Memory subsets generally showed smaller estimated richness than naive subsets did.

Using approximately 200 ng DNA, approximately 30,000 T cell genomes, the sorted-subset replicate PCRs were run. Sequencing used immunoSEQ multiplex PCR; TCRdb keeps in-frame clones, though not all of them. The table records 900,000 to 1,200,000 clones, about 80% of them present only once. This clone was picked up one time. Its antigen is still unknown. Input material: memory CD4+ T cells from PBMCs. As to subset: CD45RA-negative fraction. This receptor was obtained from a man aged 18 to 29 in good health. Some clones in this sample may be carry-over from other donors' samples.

In nucleotides, the CDR3 is TGTGCCAGGAGGAGCGGGGGACGGGGAGATACGCAGTATTTT. Amino acids: CARRSGGRGDTQYF. This chain connects TRBV27 to TRBJ2-3, with 8 bases matching TRBD2. The ends lost 9 bases at V and 5 bases at J; junction bases unmatched: 10. The CDR3 length is 14 residues. CDR1 is MNHEY, CDR2 SMNVEV, per germline (reference sequence).